These T cell receptor beta chains were read from a single sample in a study of T cells in tumors after PD-1 blockade. Some clones are missing from TCRdb's copy, which holds only in-frame ones; the method was immunoSEQ multiplex PCR. The table has about 15,000 clones, roughly two thirds seen once. The sequencing here drew on tumor tissue, taken after anti-PD-1 treatment. The receptor source for this set is a human donor with cutaneous squamous cell carcinoma. The CDR3 runs from the conserved cysteine through the conserved F or W. The D gene is left open where the match is weak. Not all rows give a size; the values are once, few, many and, for expanded clones, a class.

size,J,D,V,length,DNA,CDR3
few,TRBJ2-3,NA,TRBV7-2,15,TGTGCCAGCAGCTTAGTTGCGGTCAGCACAGATACGCAGTATTTT,CASSLVAVSTDTQYF
NA,TRBJ2-7,NA,TRBV20-1,10,TGCAGTGCTACAGATTACGAGCAGTACTTC,CSATDYEQYF
few,TRBJ1-6,NA,TRBV9,15,TGTGCCAGCAGCGTCGACGGTATCGAAGATTCACCCCTCCACTTT,CASSVDGIEDSPLHF
NA,TRBJ1-3,NA,TRBV3-1/TRBV3-2,17,TGTGCCAGCAGCCAAGTTCCGCGGACGGACTCTGGAAACACCATATATTTT,CASSQVPRTDSGNTIYF
few,TRBJ1-2,TRBD1,TRBV6-5,15,TGTGCCAGCAGTCCCGGACAGGGGATTAACTATGGCTACACCTTC,CASSPGQGINYGYTF
NA,TRBJ2-3,NA,TRBV7-2,15,TGTGCCAGCAGCTTTGTGGGGGGGCTAACAGATACGCAGTATTTT,CASSFVGGLTDTQYF
NA,TRBJ1-3,TRBD1,TRBV28,14,TGTGCCAGCAGTCCACAGGGGTCCCGGAACACCATATATTTT,CASSPQGSRNTIYF
few,TRBJ2-4,TRBD1,TRBV5-4,15,TGTGCCAGCAGCCCCGAGGGGACAGCAAAAAACATTCAGTACTTC,CASSPEGTAKNIQYF
NA,TRBJ1-6,NA,TRBV18,13,TGTGCCAGCTCACCTACCGGTAATTCACCCCTCCACTTT,CASSPTGNSPLHF
NA,TRBJ2-3,NA,TRBV9,14,TGTGCCAGCAGCGTAGCTGGGGGATCCGATACGCAGTATTTT,CASSVAGGSDTQYF
NA,TRBJ1-6,NA,TRBV9,16,TGTGCCAGCAGCTTAGGGTCGGTCAGGGGACACTCACCCCTCCACTTT,CASSLGSVRGHSPLHF